These 23 T cell receptor beta chains were sequenced from one sample in a study of CD8 T cells in ankylosing spondylitis. MiXCR, applied by TCRdb to the 5' RACE reads, yields one record per CDR3 protein. The sample carries fewer than 400,000 distinct CDR3 sequences, about 14% recorded once. Specimen: blood, either unsorted or a sorted T cell fraction (not recorded which). All receptors come from a male donor with ankylosing spondylitis or in good health (not recorded which).

This chain links TRBV10-1 with TRBJ2-3, with D possibly TRBD1 on 6 matching bases. The V gene's germline CDR1 is WNHNN and CDR2 SYGVQD (reference sequence). This CDR3 is built from 15 residues. The ends were cut back, 6 bases at V and 2 bases at J, with 15 bases in the middle. The CDR3 bases are TGCGCCAGCAGCCCACAGGGTTGGGACACAGATACGCAGTATTTT. Amino acid sequence: CASSPQGWDTDTQYF.

This clonotype was seen many times. J is TRBJ2-7 and V is TRBV10-3; D unclear. V lost 3 bases to trimming and J lost 0 bases, with 9 bases between them. Germline V gene sequence: CDR1 ENHRY, CDR2 SYGVKD. The length of the CDR3 is 14 residues. The CDR3 bases are TGTGCCATCAGTGATGGCGCCCACTCCTACGAGCAGTACTTC. The encoded protein is CAISDGAHSYEQYF.

This rearrangement joins TRBV5-1 to TRBJ1-1; D is unresolved. The CDR3 is 16 residues long. In germline, CDR1 is SGHRS, CDR2 YFSETQ. V shed 0 bases and J shed 10 bases, with 22 bases lying between them. CDR3 protein: CASSLAGLGNFAGAFF. CDR3 DNA: TGCGCCAGCAGCTTGGCCGGACTGGGCAACTTCGCGGGAGCTTTCTTT.

The chain has TRBV10-3 and TRBJ1-4; maybe TRBD1 (6 bases). Germline CDR1 and CDR2: ENHRY and SYGVKD. The V end lost 4 bases, the J end lost 8 bases, and 14 bases lay between the germline ends. The CDR3 runs 14 residues. CDR3 coding DNA: TGTGCCATCAGTGTGGACAGCAAAGGCGAAAAACTGTTTTTT. Encoded protein: CAISVDSKGEKLFF.

This clonotype was seen more than once but under ten times. The CDR3 DNA follows: TGTGCCAGCAGCAGGATACAGGCGTTGAACACTGAAGCTTTCTTT. The encoded protein is CASSRIQALNTEAFF. The chain joins TRBV7-9 to TRBJ1-1, with D possibly TRBD1 on 5 matching bases. The CDR3 is 15 amino acids. Germline V gene data show CDR1 as SEHNR and CDR2 as FQNEAQ (reference sequence). Trimming shortened V by 5 bases and J by 0 bases, and 13 bases separated the two germline ends.

V is TRBV5-5 and J is TRBJ2-2; TRBD1 aligns across 7 bases. CDR1 is SGHKS, CDR2 YYEKEE, per germline (reference sequence). CDR3 length: 16 amino acids. The V segment lost 3 bases and the J segment 7 bases; nucleotides outside the gene matches: 12. CDR3: CASSSQGVLLYGELFF. CDR3 sequence (DNA): TGTGCCAGCAGCTCCCAGGGGGTCCTCCTCTACGGGGAGCTGTTTTTT.

This chain links TRBV3-1 with TRBJ1-1; D is unclear. V shed 3 bases and J shed 1 base, with 15 bases lying between them. Germline V gene lookup returns CDR1 LGHDT and CDR2 YNNKEL (reference sequence). The CDR3 length is 16 residues. This CDR3 reads CASSQSDIRPNTEAFF. The CDR3 bases are TGTGCCAGCAGCCAGAGTGACATTCGGCCGAACACTGAAGCTTTCTTT.

This clonotype was found many times. The chain employs TRBV12-3 or TRBV12-4 and TRBJ1-5, with TRBD1 matching 8 bases. V was pared by 7 bases and J by 5 bases, with 7 bases of the junction left unmatched. This CDR3 spans 14 amino acids. DNA for the CDR3: TGTGCCAGCACCCTCGACAGGGGTGATCAGCCCCAGCATTTT. It is translated as CASTLDRGDQPQHF.

This clonotype was counted only a few times. CDR3 loop: CASSQDSIGQGEKLFF. The CDR3 coding sequence is TGTGCCAGCAGCCAAGATTCGATCGGACAGGGTGAAAAACTGTTTTTT. V is TRBV3-1 and J is TRBJ1-4; 8 bases align to TRBD1. The CDR3 sequence is 16 residues long. Per the germline V gene, CDR1 is LGHDT and CDR2 is YNNKEL (reference sequence). Trimming at V came to 0 bases and at J to 7 bases, leaving 7 bases not matched to a gene. The variable domain in full, with the rest retrieved from reference TRBV3-1 and TRBJ1-4, is DTAVSQTPKYLVTQMGNDKSIKCEQNLGHDTMYWYKQDSKKFLKIMFSYNNKELIINETVPNRFSPKSPDKAHLNLHINSLELGDSAVYFCASSQDSIGQGEKLFFGSGTQLSVL.

The chain employs TRBV20-1 and TRBJ2-2; the D gene is possibly TRBD2 (6 bases). Trimming removed 3 bases from V and 0 bases from J, with 8 bases in between. CDR1 is DFQATT and CDR2 is SNEGSKA in the germline V gene (reference sequence). The CDR3 has 14 amino acids. CDR3 nucleotide sequence: TGCAGTGCTAGCGGGAGCCCGAACACCGGGGAGCTGTTTTTT. It encodes CSASGSPNTGELFF.

The V and J genes are TRBV20-1 and TRBJ2-4, with TRBD2 matching over 8 bases. V lost 6 bases and J lost 2; bases outside the gene matches: 12. The CDR3 is 16 amino acids. CDR1 and CDR2 (germline): DFQATT, SNEGSKA (reference sequence). The CDR3 loop reads CSAYSLAGTSKNIQYF. For the CDR3, the DNA is TGCAGTGCCTACTCCCTAGCGGGTACTTCCAAAAACATTCAGTACTTC.

This clonotype showed up just a few times. V is TRBV18 and J is TRBJ1-6, with D maybe TRBD1 (5 bases). V lost 3 bases and J 5 bases, leaving 17 bases between the germline ends. This CDR3 is 17 amino acids long. Per the germline V gene, CDR1 is KGHSH and CDR2 is LQKENI. The CDR3 spells CASSPRGSGEDNSPLHF. The DNA for the CDR3 is TGTGCCAGCTCACCGAGGGGATCTGGGGAAGATAATTCACCCCTCCACTTT.

This clonotype showed up just a few times. J is TRBJ1-1 and V is TRBV20-1; possibly TRBD1 for D (5 bases). This CDR3 has 13 amino acids. Deletions cut 4 bases from V and 1 base from J, with 10 bases between. Germline V gives CDR1 DFQATT, CDR2 SNEGSKA (reference sequence). The CDR3 reads CSATWTSNTEAFF. CDR3 in DNA: TGCAGTGCTACTTGGACATCGAACACTGAAGCTTTCTTT.

This clonotype has just a few counts. As DNA, the CDR3 is TGTGCCAGCAGCCTCCAACCCGGCGGCTACGAGCAGTACTTC. Protein sequence: CASSLQPGGYEQYF. V usage is TRBV7-2 and J usage is TRBJ2-7, with unresolved D. CDR1 is SGHTA, CDR2 FQGNSA, per germline. The V end lost 5 bases, the J end lost 3 bases, and 14 bases lay between the germline ends. This CDR3 has 14 residues. Based on the CDR3 plus reference TRBV7-2 and TRBJ2-7, the full variable domain is GAGVSQSPSNKVTEKGKDVELRCDPISGHTALYWYRQSLGQGLEFLIYFQGNSAPDKSGLPSDRFSAERTGGSVSTLTIQRTQQEDSAVYLCASSLQPGGYEQYFGPGTRLTVT.

The chain links TRBV12-3 or TRBV12-4 to TRBJ1-6; no reliable D call. The CDR3 consists of 15 residues. V was clipped by 2 bases and J by 6 bases, with 11 bases between them. CDR3 loop: CASSLILRGNSPLHF. In nucleotides, the CDR3 is TGTGCCAGCAGTTTAATCCTGAGAGGTAATTCACCCCTCCACTTT.

The chain links TRBV20-1 to TRBJ2-7; TRBD2 might be the D (5 bases). This CDR3 contains 12 residues. The V gene lost 6 bases and the J gene lost 3 bases, with 12 bases spanning the gap. The germline CDR1 and CDR2 sequences are DFQATT and SNEGSKA (reference sequence). CDR3 protein: CSALGLNYEQYF. The CDR3 bases are TGCAGTGCCCTCGGACTGAACTACGAGCAGTACTTC.

This clonotype showed up just a few times. This chain joins TRBV4-1 and TRBJ2-1, with no clear D. Germline V gene sequence: CDR1 MGHRA, CDR2 YSYEKL. The CDR3 consists of 13 residues. Between the trimmed V and J ends, which lost 4 bases and 8 bases, there was a span of 12 bases. CDR3 DNA: TGCGCCAGCAGCCGAGTCGTGGTCGATGAGCAGTTCTTC. Protein sequence: CASSRVVVDEQFF.

The chain employs TRBV7-9 and TRBJ2-7; D unresolved. Between the trimmed V and J ends, which lost 2 bases and 1 base, there was a span of 12 bases. Germline CDR1 reads SEHNR; CDR2 reads FQNEAQ (reference sequence). CDR3 length equals 15 residues. CDR3 sequence (DNA): TGTGCCAGCAGCTTAAGAAGTAGCAGTTCCTACGAGCAGTACTTC. Translating it yields CASSLRSSSSYEQYF.

The J gene is TRBJ2-1, the V gene TRBV20-1, with D uncertain. The CDR3 runs to 13 residues. Trimming cost V 4 bases and J 4 bases, with 11 bases left between them. CDR1 is DFQATT, CDR2 SNEGSKA, per germline (reference sequence). DNA for the CDR3: TGCAGTGCTAATGTCTACTCATACAATGAGCAGTTCTTC. Amino acids: CSANVYSYNEQFF.

This clonotype was observed a few times. The chain joins TRBV29-1 to TRBJ2-7; a possible D gene is TRBD1 (6 bases). CDR3 length: 12 residues. The germline CDR1 and CDR2 sequences are SQVTM and ANQGSEA. The V end was cut by 4 bases, the J end by 5 bases, with 12 bases between. The CDR3 nucleotides read TGCAGCGTTGTAGGACAGCCAAACGAGCAGTACTTC. Translation: CSVVGQPNEQYF.

This clonotype has more than one count but fewer than ten. The rearrangement links TRBV6-5 to TRBJ2-1; D remains unclear. The CDR3 length is 12 residues. Trimming left V 6 bases short and J 9 bases short, with 12 bases between. The germline V gene encodes CDR1 MNHEY and CDR2 SVGAGI. Here the CDR3 reads CASSHTKFEQFF. The CDR3 nucleotides read TGTGCCAGCAGCCACACTAAGTTTGAGCAGTTCTTC.

This clonotype was picked up a small number of times. The chain couples TRBV9 to TRBJ1-1, with D tentatively TRBD1 (5 bases). The CDR3 sequence is 15 residues long. The V gene's germline CDR1 is SGDLS and CDR2 YYNGEE. V gave up 4 bases and J gave up 1 base, with 14 bases separating them. CDR3 DNA sequence: TGTGCCAGCAGCCCCCGTGGGGGGAAGAACACTGAAGCTTTCTTT. As protein: CASSPRGGKNTEAFF.

This clonotype was recorded a few times. This chain joins TRBV29-1 and TRBJ1-1; 7 bases align to TRBD1. CDR1 is SQVTM and CDR2 is ANQGSEA in the germline V gene. Trimming removed 3 bases from V and 2 bases from J; junction bases left unmatched: 6. This CDR3 is built from 14 residues. The CDR3 nucleotides read TGCAGCGTTGATTTTCCAGGGGGAAACACTGAAGCTTTCTTT. Its translation is CSVDFPGGNTEAFF.